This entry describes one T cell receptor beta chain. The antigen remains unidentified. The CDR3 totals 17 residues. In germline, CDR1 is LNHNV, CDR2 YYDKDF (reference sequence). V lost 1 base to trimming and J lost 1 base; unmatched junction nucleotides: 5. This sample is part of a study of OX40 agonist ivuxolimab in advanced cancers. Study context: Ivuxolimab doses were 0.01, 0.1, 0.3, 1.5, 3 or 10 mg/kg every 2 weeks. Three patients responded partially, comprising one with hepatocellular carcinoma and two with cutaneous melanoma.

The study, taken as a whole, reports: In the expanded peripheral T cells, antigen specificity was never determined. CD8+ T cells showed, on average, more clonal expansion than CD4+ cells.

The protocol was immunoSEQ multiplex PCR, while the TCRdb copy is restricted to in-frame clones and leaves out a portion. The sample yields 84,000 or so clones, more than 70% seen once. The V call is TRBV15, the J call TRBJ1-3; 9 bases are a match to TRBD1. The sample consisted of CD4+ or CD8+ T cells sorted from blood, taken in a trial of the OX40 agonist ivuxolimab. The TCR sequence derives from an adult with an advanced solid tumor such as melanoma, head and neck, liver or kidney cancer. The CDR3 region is CATSRGTGAYSGNTIYF. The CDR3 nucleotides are TGTGCCACCAGCAGAGGGACAGGGGCGTATTCTGGAAACACCATATATTTT.